This TCR beta chain stems from a study of T cell repertoires in cytomegalovirus infection. V was pared by 1 base and J by 1 base, with 5 bases of the junction left unmatched. The germline gives CDR1 DFQATT, CDR2 SNEGSKA (reference sequence). The CDR3 is 15 residues long. TCRdb called the reads again in MiXCR, with one record for every CDR3 protein. The data contain hundreds of thousands of distinct CDR3 sequences, approximately 25% of them singletons. This clonotype showed up just a few times. The sequencing sample was made of CD8+ T cells from PBMCs. The clonotype was recovered from a human donor in good health (CMV status not recorded). Some clones in this sample may be carry-over from other donors' samples. The chain couples TRBV20-1 to TRBJ2-5, with 8 bases identical to TRBD1. The CDR3 region is CSARALGTGQETQYF. The CDR3 DNA is TGCAGTGCTAGAGCTTTAGGGACAGGCCAAGAGACCCAGTACTTC.